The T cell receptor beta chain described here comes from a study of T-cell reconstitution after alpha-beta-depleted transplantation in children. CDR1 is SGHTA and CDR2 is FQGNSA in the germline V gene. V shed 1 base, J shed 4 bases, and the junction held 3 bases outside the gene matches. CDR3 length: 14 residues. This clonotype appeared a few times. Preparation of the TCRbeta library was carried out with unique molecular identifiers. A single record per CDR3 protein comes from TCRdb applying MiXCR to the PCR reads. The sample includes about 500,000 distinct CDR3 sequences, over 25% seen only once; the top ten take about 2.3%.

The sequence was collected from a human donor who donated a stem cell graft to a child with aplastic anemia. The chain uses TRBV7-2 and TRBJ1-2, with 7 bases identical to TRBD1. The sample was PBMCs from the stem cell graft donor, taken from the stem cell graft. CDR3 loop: CASSLEGAGYGYTF. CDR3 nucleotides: TGTGCCAGCAGCTTAGAGGGGGCGGGCTATGGCTACACCTTC. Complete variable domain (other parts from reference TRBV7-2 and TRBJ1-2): GAGVSQSPSNKVTEKGKDVELRCDPISGHTALYWYRQSLGQGLEFLIYFQGNSAPDKSGLPSDRFSAERTGGSVSTLTIQRTQQEDSAVYLCASSLEGAGYGYTFGSGTRLTVV.